The sequence of this T cell receptor (beta chain) was determined in a study of blood T cell repertoires in COVID-19. The overall study: T cells, B-cell-depleted T cells, or PBMCs supplied cDNA or gDNA.

Participants' reported clinical history set cohort assignment. Method: immunoSEQ multiplex PCR; TCRdb's copy keeps in-frame clones and lacks some. The sample lists around 380,000 clones; over 75% were seen once. The CDR3 is made up of 12 amino acids. V lost 2 bases and J lost 10, with 12 bases in between. CDR1 and CDR2 from the germline V gene are GTSNPN and SVGIG (reference sequence). The sequence came from a young man who had recovered from COVID-19. The V call is TRBV30, the J call TRBJ2-1; possible D gene TRBD2, 5 bases. Material: PBMCs or T cells enriched from blood (not recorded which). CDR3 residues: CAWSSVGEEQFF. CDR3 coding DNA: TGTGCCTGGAGTAGCGTCGGGGAGGAGCAGTTCTTC.